This T cell receptor (beta chain) was documented in a study of blood T cell repertoires in COVID-19. Study at large: PBMCs, B-cell-depleted T cells, or T cells provided the cDNA or gDNA that made up the material.

Categorization into cohorts depended on clinical history that participants reported. Cohort 3 donors were reported recovered after two negative PCRs, clearance, or symptom resolution. This CDR3 is built from 14 residues. Germline assignment: CDR1 SEHNR and CDR2 FQNEAQ (reference sequence). V was shortened by 5 bases and J by 0 bases, with 10 bases between the two germline ends. Repertoires were generated with immunoSEQ multiplex PCR, while TCRdb's copy carries only in-frame clones and drops some. The sample records 310,000 or so clones, roughly 85% being singletons. This chain connects TRBV7-9 to TRBJ1-2, with D tentatively TRBD1 (6 bases). Sequencing was performed on PBMCs or T cells enriched from blood (not recorded which). The clonotype comes from a woman aged 35 to 49 who had recovered from COVID-19. The CDR3 is CASSPRQANYGYTF. The CDR3 DNA is TGTGCCAGCAGCCCCCGACAGGCTAACTATGGCTACACCTTC.